A single sample is the source of the 23 T cell receptor beta chains below, sequenced in a study of CD8 T cells in Susac syndrome. Reverse transcription of about 0.5 to 1 ug RNA used random hexamers. TCRdb redid the calling of the immunoSEQ multiplex PCR reads with MiXCR, one entry per CDR3 protein. The data hold around 150,000 distinct CDR3 sequences, with around 94% observed a single time. Sequencing was done on a sample of CD4+ T cells from PBMCs. These receptors came from a human donor with multiple sclerosis.

This chain uses TRBV6-2 or TRBV6-3 with TRBJ1-1; unclear D gene. V lost 5 bases, J lost 1 base, and 11 bases lay in between. This CDR3 comprises 14 residues. Looked up from germline, CDR1 is MNHEY and CDR2 is SVGEGT. CDR3 sequence reads: CASSTRTENTEAFF. CDR3 nucleotides: TGTGCCAGCAGTACGCGGACTGAGAACACTGAAGCTTTCTTT.

The chain joins TRBV20-1 to TRBJ2-5, with TRBD1 as a possible D gene (5 bases). Germline CDR1 reads DFQATT; CDR2 reads SNEGSKA (reference sequence). Deletions cut 5 bases from V and 3 bases from J, with 16 bases between. There are 14 residues in the CDR3. This chain's CDR3 is CSAPSPGWEETQYF. The CDR3 nucleotides read TGCAGTGCTCCCAGCCCAGGGTGGGAAGAGACCCAGTACTTC.

The chain employs TRBV20-1 and TRBJ1-1; 7 nucleotides align to TRBD1. The CDR3 runs to 14 residues. The V and J ends lost 3 bases and 7 bases, in that order; junction bases with no gene match: 11. From germline, CDR1 is DFQATT and CDR2 SNEGSKA (reference sequence). CDR3 residues: CSASRTTGENEAFF. The CDR3 coding sequence is TGCAGTGCTAGCAGAACCACAGGGGAAAATGAAGCTTTCTTT.

J is TRBJ2-1 and V is TRBV6-1; 12 bases line up with TRBD2. CDR1 MNHNS and CDR2 SASEGT come from the germline V gene. The J segment lost 9 bases and the V segment lost 8 bases, leaving 20 bases of the junction unmatched. The CDR3 runs to 18 residues. CDR3 nucleotides: TGTGCCAGCTTTTTATCTTCGACTAGCGGGAGAGACCTCACTGAGCAGTTCTTC. Translated, it gives CASFLSSTSGRDLTEQFF.

The V gene is TRBV29-1, the J gene TRBJ1-1, with D unresolved. Trimming cost V 5 bases and J 4 bases, with 11 bases left between them. Germline V gene sequence: CDR1 SQVTM, CDR2 ANQGSEA. The CDR3 spans 12 residues. As DNA, the CDR3 is TGCAGCGTTTCCGGACGCGCCACTGAAGCTTTCTTT. Its translation: CSVSGRATEAFF.

The chain uses TRBV2 and TRBJ2-1; TRBD2 aligns across 7 bases. V lost 6 bases, J lost 8 bases, and 13 bases stayed unmatched. The germline V gene encodes CDR1 SNHLY and CDR2 FYNNEI. The length of the CDR3 is 15 residues. Here the CDR3 reads CASSLGLGGFYEQFF. CDR3 in DNA: TGTGCCAGCAGCCTAGGACTAGGAGGTTTCTATGAGCAGTTCTTC.

This sequence joins TRBV24-1 and TRBJ2-3, with D uncertain. CDR3 length: 12 amino acids. CDR1 is KGHDR, CDR2 SFDVKD, per germline. Trimming stripped 2 bases from V and 6 bases from J, with 5 bases between. In nucleotides, the CDR3 is TGTGCCACCAGTGATTCTCCGGATACGCAGTATTTT. This gives the protein CATSDSPDTQYF.

This sequence joins TRBV11-2 and TRBJ1-1; TRBD1 matches at 9 bases. This CDR3 has 14 residues. V trimming: 7 bases; J trimming: 10 bases; junction bases outside the gene matches: 13. Germline V gene sequence: CDR1 SGHAT, CDR2 FQNNGV. The DNA for the CDR3 is TGTGCCAGCACTTCGGACAGGGGCGGGAGGGGAGCTTTCTTT. Residues: CASTSDRGGRGAFF. Using reference TRBV11-2 and TRBJ1-1 for the parts outside the CDR3, the full variable domain is EAGVAQSPRYKIIEKRQSVAFWCNPISGHATLYWYQQILGQGPKLLIQFQNNGVVDDSQLPKDRFSAERLKGVDSTLKIQPAKLEDSAVYLCASTSDRGGRGAFFGQGTRLTVV.

This clonotype was counted once. V is TRBV29-1 and J is TRBJ2-5; D ambiguous. This CDR3 has 15 residues. Trimming stripped 3 bases from V and 1 base from J, with 15 bases between. Germline CDR1 reads SQVTM; CDR2 reads ANQGSEA. CDR3 DNA sequence: TGCAGCGTTGATTTTCGTACGAGAACCCAAGAGACCCAGTACTTC. Translation gives CSVDFRTRTQETQYF. The variable domain in full, with the rest retrieved from reference TRBV29-1 and TRBJ2-5, is SAVISQKPSRDICQRGTSLTIQCQVDSQVTMMFWYRQQPGQSLTLIATANQGSEATYESGFVIDKFPISRPNLTFSTLTVSNMSPEDSSIYLCSVDFRTRTQETQYFGPGTRLLVL.

The rearrangement links TRBV29-1 to TRBJ1-2; unclear D gene. Germline assignment: CDR1 SQVTM and CDR2 ANQGSEA. The ends were cut back, 4 bases at V and 2 bases at J, with 11 bases in the middle. The CDR3 loop spans 13 amino acids. The CDR3 loop is CSVGVGGNYGYTF. The CDR3 DNA reads TGCAGCGTTGGAGTGGGAGGGAACTATGGCTACACCTTC.

The chain carries TRBV30 and TRBJ2-2, with D unclear. Germline assignment: CDR1 GTSNPN and CDR2 SVGIG (reference sequence). The CDR3 runs 10 residues. V was trimmed by 0 bases and J by 13 bases, leaving 6 bases between them. The CDR3: CAWSVQRLFF. The CDR3 nucleotides read TGTGCCTGGAGTGTACAAAGGCTGTTTTTT.

The chain employs TRBV11-2 and TRBJ2-6, with D unclear. The CDR3 contains 15 residues. Trimming stripped 5 bases from V and 2 bases from J, with 10 bases between. Germline V gene data show CDR1 as SGHAT and CDR2 as FQNNGV. The CDR3 loop is CASSPRGTGANVLTF. CDR3 nucleotides: TGTGCCAGCAGCCCCCGTGGTACTGGGGCCAACGTCCTGACTTTC.

This chain connects TRBV28 to TRBJ1-3; D is uncertain. The ends were cut back, 3 bases at V and 8 bases at J, with 17 bases in the middle. CDR3 size: 15 residues. Per germline, CDR1 MDHEN and CDR2 SYDVKM. The DNA of the CDR3 is TGTGCCAGCAGTTTGGGCTCTCCCCCGGGCGACACCATATATTTT. Protein product: CASSLGSPPGDTIYF.

The V gene is TRBV5-6, the J gene TRBJ2-1; TRBD1 or TRBD2 may be the D gene (5 bases each). CDR3 size: 13 residues. Germline CDR1 is SGHDT and CDR2 is YYEEEE. Between the trimmed V and J ends, which lost 8 bases and 8 bases, there was a span of 17 bases. In DNA form, the CDR3 reads TGTGCCAGTACGCAGGGAGCGAAGGATGAGCAGTTCTTC. It codes for CASTQGAKDEQFF. The full variable domain, its missing parts supplied by reference TRBV5-6 and TRBJ2-1, is DAGVTQSPTHLIKTRGQQVTLRCSPKSGHDTVSWYQQALGQGPQFIFQYYEEEERQRGNFPDRFSGHQFPNYSSELNVNALLLGDSALYLCASTQGAKDEQFFGPGTRLTVL.

The chain has TRBV24-1 and TRBJ2-1; no reliable D call. CDR3 size: 12 residues. Between the trimmed V and J ends, which lost 9 bases and 8 bases, there was a span of 13 bases. Per the germline V gene, CDR1 is KGHDR and CDR2 is SFDVKD. The CDR3 protein is CATGTEGDEQFF. Here the CDR3 DNA reads TGTGCCACCGGTACGGAAGGCGATGAGCAGTTCTTC.

The chain carries TRBV6-2 or TRBV6-3 and TRBJ1-1, with D hard to call. Germline V gene sequence: CDR1 MNHEY, CDR2 SVGEGT. This CDR3 is 13 amino acids long. Trimming removed 8 bases from V and 5 bases from J, with 15 bases in between. The CDR3 here is CASLNGRGTEAFF. The CDR3 DNA reads as TGTGCCAGCTTGAACGGGAGAGGGACTGAAGCTTTCTTT.

The V gene is TRBV10-3, the J gene TRBJ2-3; possible D gene TRBD2, 6 bases. The germline V gene encodes CDR1 ENHRY and CDR2 SYGVKD. The V gene lost 4 bases and the J gene lost 2 bases, with 19 bases spanning the gap. The CDR3 is 17 residues long. The CDR3 DNA reads TGTGCCATCAGTGGGGGATCCGTGCGGGGCCACACAGATACGCAGTATTTT. Protein product: CAISGGSVRGHTDTQYF.

This rearrangement joins TRBV20-1 to TRBJ2-7; D call uncertain. The CDR3 has 11 amino acids. Trimming shortened V by 4 bases and J by 3 bases, and 7 bases separated the two germline ends. Germline loops: CDR1 DFQATT, CDR2 SNEGSKA (reference sequence). Here the CDR3 reads CSAKSNYEQYF. As DNA, the CDR3 is TGCAGTGCTAAGAGCAACTACGAGCAGTACTTC.

The chain uses TRBV29-1 and TRBJ2-1; weak D call: TRBD2 (6 bases). V gave up 4 bases and J gave up 8 bases, with 18 bases separating them. CDR3 size: 14 residues. The V gene's germline CDR1 is SQVTM and CDR2 ANQGSEA. The CDR3 is CSVVGGRRADEQFF. For the CDR3, the DNA is TGCAGCGTTGTAGGCGGCAGGAGGGCGGATGAGCAGTTCTTC.

The CDR3 sequence is CASRGQGTSGANVLTF. CDR3 DNA sequence: TGTGCCAGCAGGGGACAGGGGACCTCTGGGGCCAACGTCCTGACTTTC. The rearrangement joins TRBV11-2 to TRBJ2-6; 10 bases are a match to TRBD1. With 6 bases clipped from V and 0 bases from J, the junction kept 2 bases outside the gene matches. This CDR3 spans 16 amino acids. Germline V gene lookup returns CDR1 SGHAT and CDR2 FQNNGV.

The rearrangement joins TRBV5-6 to TRBJ2-7, with 13 nucleotides matching TRBD2. CDR1 is SGHDT and CDR2 is YYEEEE in the germline V gene. The CDR3 contains 19 residues. The V and J ends lost 4 bases and 4 bases, in that order; junction bases with no gene match: 17. DNA for the CDR3: TGTGCCAGCAGCCCCTTCCTCGGACTAGCGGGAGCAAGGGAGTACGAGCAGTACTTC. This gives the protein CASSPFLGLAGAREYEQYF.

The CDR3 here is CAISYSTHTQYF. CDR3 nucleotides: TGTGCCATCAGTTATAGCACGCATACGCAGTATTTT. The chain employs TRBV10-3 and TRBJ2-3; D not certain. The CDR3 runs to 12 residues. The ends were cut back, 5 bases at V and 7 bases at J, with 10 bases in the middle. Per germline, CDR1 ENHRY and CDR2 SYGVKD.

V and J are TRBV30 and TRBJ2-2; D unclear. V lost 1 base and J lost 7, with 10 bases in between. The CDR3 sequence is 13 residues long. The germline gives CDR1 GTSNPN, CDR2 SVGIG (reference sequence). CDR3 region: CAWSASEVGELFF. The DNA for the CDR3 is TGTGCCTGGAGTGCCTCCGAGGTCGGGGAGCTGTTTTTT. Using reference TRBV30 and TRBJ2-2 for the parts outside the CDR3, the full variable domain is SQTIHQWPATLVQPVGSPLSLECTVEGTSNPNLYWYRQAAGRGLQLLFYSVGIGQISSEVPQNLSASRPQDRQFILSSKKLLLSDSGFYLCAWSASEVGELFFGEGSRLTVL.